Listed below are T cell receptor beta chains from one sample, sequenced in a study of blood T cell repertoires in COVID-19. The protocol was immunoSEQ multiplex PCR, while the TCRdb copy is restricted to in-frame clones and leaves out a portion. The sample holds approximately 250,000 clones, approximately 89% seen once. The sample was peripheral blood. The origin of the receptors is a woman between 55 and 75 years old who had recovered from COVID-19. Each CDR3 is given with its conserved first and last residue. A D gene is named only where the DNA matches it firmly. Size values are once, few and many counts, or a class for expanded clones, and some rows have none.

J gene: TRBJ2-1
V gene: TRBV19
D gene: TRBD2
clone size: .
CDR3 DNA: TGTGCCAGTAGTATAGCGGCTAGCGGGGCTCACAATGAGCAGTTCTTC
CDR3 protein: CASSIAASGAHNEQFF

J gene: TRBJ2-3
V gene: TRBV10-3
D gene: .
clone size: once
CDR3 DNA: TGTGCCATCAGCGTAGCGACAGATACGCAGTATTTT
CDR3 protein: CAISVATDTQYF

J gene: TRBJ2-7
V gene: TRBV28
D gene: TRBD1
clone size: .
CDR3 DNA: TGTGCCAGCAGTCCAATACGGACAGGGCGGGACGAGCAGTACTTC
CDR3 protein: CASSPIRTGRDEQYF

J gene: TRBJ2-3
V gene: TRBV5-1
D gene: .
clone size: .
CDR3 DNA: TGCGCCAGCAGCTTGGACAGCAGCACAGATACGCAGTATTTT
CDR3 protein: CASSLDSSTDTQYF

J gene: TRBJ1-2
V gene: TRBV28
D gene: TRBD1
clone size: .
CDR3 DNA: TGTGCCAGCAGCCTCGACAGGGTCTATGGCTACACCTTC
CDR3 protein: CASSLDRVYGYTF

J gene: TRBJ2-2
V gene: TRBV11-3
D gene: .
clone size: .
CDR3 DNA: TGTGCCAGCAGCCCTTCTACAGGGACCAACACCGGGGAGCTGTTTTTT
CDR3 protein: CASSPSTGTNTGELFF

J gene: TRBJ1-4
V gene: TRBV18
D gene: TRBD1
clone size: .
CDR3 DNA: TGTGCCAGCTCACCAGCGGGGACAGGGTTAACTAATGAAAAACTGTTTTTT
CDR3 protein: CASSPAGTGLTNEKLFF

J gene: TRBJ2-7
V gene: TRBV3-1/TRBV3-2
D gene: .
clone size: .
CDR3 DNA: TGTGCCAGCAGCCAAGCCAGGGGCGATTACGAGCAGTACTTC
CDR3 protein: CASSQARGDYEQYF

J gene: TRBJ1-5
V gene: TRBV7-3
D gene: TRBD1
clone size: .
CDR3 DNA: TGTGCCAGCAGCCGAGGACAGGGGGAGAATCAGCCCCAGCATTTT
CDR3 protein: CASSRGQGENQPQHF

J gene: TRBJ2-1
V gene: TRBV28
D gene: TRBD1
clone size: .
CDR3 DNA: TGTGCCAGCTACAGGGGCTCCTACAATGAGCAGTTCTTC
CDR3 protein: CASYRGSYNEQFF

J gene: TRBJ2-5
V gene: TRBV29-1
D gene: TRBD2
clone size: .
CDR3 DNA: TGCAGCGTTGGGATAGCGGGGGGCCAAGAGACCCAGTACTTC
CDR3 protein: CSVGIAGGQETQYF

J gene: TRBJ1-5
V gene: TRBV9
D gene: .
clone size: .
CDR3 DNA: TGTGCCAGCAGCGTAGACGGGTATAGCAATCAGCCCCAGCATTTT
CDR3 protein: CASSVDGYSNQPQHF

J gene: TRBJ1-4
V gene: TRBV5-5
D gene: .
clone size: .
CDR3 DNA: TGTGCCAGCAGCACTGGACACACTAACAATGAAAAACTGTTTTTT
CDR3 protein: CASSTGHTNNEKLFF

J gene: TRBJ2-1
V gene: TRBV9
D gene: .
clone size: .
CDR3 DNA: TGTGCCAGCAATCCTACCGGGGGCTCCTACAATGAGCAGTTCTTC
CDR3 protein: CASNPTGGSYNEQFF

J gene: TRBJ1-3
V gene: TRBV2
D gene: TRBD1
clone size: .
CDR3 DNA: TGTGCCAGCAGTCGACAGGGCTCTGGAAACACCATATATTTT
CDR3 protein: CASSRQGSGNTIYF

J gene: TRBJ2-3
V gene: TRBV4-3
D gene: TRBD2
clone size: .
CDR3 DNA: TGCGCCAGCAGCCCGGGACTAGCGGGCGCAGATACGCAGTATTTT
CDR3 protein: CASSPGLAGADTQYF

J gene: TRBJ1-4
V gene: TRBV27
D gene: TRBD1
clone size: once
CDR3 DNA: TGTGCCAGCAGTCTCATTCCCGGGACAGGGTCGAATGAAAAACTGTTTTTT
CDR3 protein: CASSLIPGTGSNEKLFF

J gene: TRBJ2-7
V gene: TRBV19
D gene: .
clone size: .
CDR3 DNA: TGTGCCAGTAGCGGTGGGCCAGGGGTCACCTACGAGCAGTACTTC
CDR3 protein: CASSGGPGVTYEQYF

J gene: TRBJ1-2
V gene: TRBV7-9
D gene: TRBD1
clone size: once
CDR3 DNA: TGTGCCAGCAGCCCTCGTGACAGGGGGAACTATGGCTACACCTTC
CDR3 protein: CASSPRDRGNYGYTF

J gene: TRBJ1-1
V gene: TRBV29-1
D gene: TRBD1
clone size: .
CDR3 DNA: TGCAGCGTAGCCTCAGGGGGCTGGTCTGAAGCTTTCTTT
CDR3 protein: CSVASGGWSEAFF

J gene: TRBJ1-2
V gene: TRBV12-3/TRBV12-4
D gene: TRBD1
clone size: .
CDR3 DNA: TGTGCCAGCACCCTTGAACAGGGGAATGGCTACACCTTC
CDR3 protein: CASTLEQGNGYTF

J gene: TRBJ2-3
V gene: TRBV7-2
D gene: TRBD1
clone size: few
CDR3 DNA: TGTGCCAGCAGCTTAACGGGACAGGGGATCACAGATACGCAGTATTTT
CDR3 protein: CASSLTGQGITDTQYF

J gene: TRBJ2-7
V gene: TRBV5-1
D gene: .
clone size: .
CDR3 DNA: TGCGCCAGCAGCTTGAACCCGGGTCTCACATACGAGCAGTACTTC
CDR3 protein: CASSLNPGLTYEQYF

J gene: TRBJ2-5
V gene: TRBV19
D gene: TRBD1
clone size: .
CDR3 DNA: TGTGCCAGTAGTACGGGACAGGTGGAGACCCAGTACTTC
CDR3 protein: CASSTGQVETQYF

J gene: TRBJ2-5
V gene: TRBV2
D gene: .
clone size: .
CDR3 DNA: TGTGCCAGCAGTGACCAGGAAGCAGAGACCCAGTACTTC
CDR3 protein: CASSDQEAETQYF

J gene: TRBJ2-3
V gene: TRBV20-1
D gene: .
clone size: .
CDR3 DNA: TGCAGTGCTAGTCGCAGGGGGGCTAGCACAGATACGCAGTATTTT
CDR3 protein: CSASRRGASTDTQYF

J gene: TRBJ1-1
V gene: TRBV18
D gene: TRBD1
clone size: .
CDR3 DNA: TGTGCCAGCTCTCCAGCGCTACAGGGGGCAGGAAACACTGAAGCTTTCTTT
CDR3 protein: CASSPALQGAGNTEAFF